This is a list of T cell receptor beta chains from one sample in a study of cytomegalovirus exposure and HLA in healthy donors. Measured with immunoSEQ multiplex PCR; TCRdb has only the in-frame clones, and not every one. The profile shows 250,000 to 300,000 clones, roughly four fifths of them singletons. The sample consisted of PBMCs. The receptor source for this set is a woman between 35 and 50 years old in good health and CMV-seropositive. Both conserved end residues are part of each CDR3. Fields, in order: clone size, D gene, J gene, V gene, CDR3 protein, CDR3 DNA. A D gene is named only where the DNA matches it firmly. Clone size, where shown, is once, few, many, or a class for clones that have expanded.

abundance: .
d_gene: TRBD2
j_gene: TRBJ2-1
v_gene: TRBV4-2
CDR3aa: CASSQPSGSSYNEQFF
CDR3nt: TGTGCCAGCAGCCAGCCTAGCGGGAGCTCCTACAATGAGCAGTTCTTC

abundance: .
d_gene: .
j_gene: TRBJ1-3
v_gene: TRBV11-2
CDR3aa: CASSLGPSSGNTIYF
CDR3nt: TGTGCCAGCAGCTTAGGCCCGAGCTCTGGAAACACCATATATTTT

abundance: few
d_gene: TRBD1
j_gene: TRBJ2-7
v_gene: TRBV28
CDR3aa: CASSLSGGVINEQYF
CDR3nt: TGTGCCAGCAGTTTATCAGGGGGAGTCATAAACGAGCAGTACTTC

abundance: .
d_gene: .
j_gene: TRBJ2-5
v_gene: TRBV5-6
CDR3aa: CASSASGRDLRETQYF
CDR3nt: TGTGCCAGCAGCGCGTCCGGGCGGGACTTGCGGGAGACCCAGTACTTC

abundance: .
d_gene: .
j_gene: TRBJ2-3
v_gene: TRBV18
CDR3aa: CASSPPGDTQYF
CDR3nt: TGTGCCAGCTCACCGCCCGGAGATACGCAGTATTTT

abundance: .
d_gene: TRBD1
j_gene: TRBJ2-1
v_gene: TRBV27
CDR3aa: CASLPGQGAPRPYNEQFF
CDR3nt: TGTGCCAGCTTGCCGGGACAGGGGGCCCCAAGGCCCTACAATGAGCAGTTCTTC

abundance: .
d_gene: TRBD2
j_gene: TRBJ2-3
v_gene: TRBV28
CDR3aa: CASSFVGLAGGLGGTDTQYF
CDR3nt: TGTGCCAGCAGTTTTGTGGGACTAGCGGGAGGGCTTGGAGGCACAGATACGCAGTATTTT

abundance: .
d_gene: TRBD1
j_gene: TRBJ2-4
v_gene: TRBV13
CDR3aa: CASSLWGTGTNKNIQYF
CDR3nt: TGTGCCAGCAGCCTGTGGGGGACAGGGACGAACAAAAACATTCAGTACTTC

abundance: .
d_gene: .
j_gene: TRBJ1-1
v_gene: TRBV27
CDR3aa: CASSLQENTEAFF
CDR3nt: TGTGCCAGCAGTTTACAGGAGAACACTGAAGCTTTCTTT

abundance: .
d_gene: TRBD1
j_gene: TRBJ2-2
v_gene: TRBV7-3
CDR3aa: CASSKDRGHTGELFF
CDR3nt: TGTGCCAGCAGCAAGGACAGGGGTCACACCGGGGAGCTGTTTTTT

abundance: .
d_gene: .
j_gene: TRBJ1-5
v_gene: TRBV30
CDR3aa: CAWSKGVDQPQHF
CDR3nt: TGTGCCTGGAGTAAGGGGGTAGATCAGCCCCAGCATTTT

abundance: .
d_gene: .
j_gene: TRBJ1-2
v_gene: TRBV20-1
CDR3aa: CSARQGYGYTF
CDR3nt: TGCAGTGCTAGGCAGGGCTATGGCTACACCTTC

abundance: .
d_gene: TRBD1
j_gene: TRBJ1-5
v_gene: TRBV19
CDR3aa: CASSMDRGNQPQHF
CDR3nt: TGTGCCAGTAGTATGGACAGGGGTAATCAGCCCCAGCATTTT

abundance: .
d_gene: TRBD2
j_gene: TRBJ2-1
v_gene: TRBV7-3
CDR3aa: CASSLSGTRRFDEQFF
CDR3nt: TGTGCCAGCAGCTTATCCGGGACTAGGCGTTTCGATGAGCAGTTCTTC

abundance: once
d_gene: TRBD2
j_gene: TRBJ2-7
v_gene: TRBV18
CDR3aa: CASSPPSGSSEQYF
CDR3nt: TGTGCCAGCTCACCACCAAGCGGGAGCAGCGAGCAGTACTTC

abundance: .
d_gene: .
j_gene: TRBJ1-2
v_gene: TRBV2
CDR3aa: CASSVQGNYGYTF
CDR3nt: TGTGCCAGCTCGGTACAGGGCAACTATGGCTACACCTTC

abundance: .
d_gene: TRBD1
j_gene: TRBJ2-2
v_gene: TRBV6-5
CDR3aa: CASSRTGGNTGELFF
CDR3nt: TGTGCCAGCAGTCGGACAGGGGGTAACACCGGGGAGCTGTTTTTT

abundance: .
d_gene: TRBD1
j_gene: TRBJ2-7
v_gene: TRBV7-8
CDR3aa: CASSQTGVSSYEQYF
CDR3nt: TGTGCCAGCAGCCAAACAGGGGTTAGCTCCTACGAGCAGTACTTC